This section outlines one TCR beta chain sequence together with its context. Antigen specificity is unknown. This CDR3 is built from 15 residues. CDR1 is LGHNT, CDR2 FRNRAP, per germline. Trimming shortened V by 4 bases and J by 3 bases, and 13 bases separated the two germline ends. This sample was taken from a study of T-cell memory formation after mild COVID-19. Study background: TCR clusters were mostly donor specific.

Study-level findings and limits: Pre-infection memory contained some responding clones, which suggested that cross-reactive memory had joined.

TCRdb itself ran the 5' RACE reads through MiXCR, one entry per CDR3 protein. The data contain 14,000 to 15,000 distinct CDR3 sequences, about a fifth of them singletons. The rearrangement joins TRBV12-5 to TRBJ1-3, with D unclear. Source material: PBMCs or a T cell subset sorted from them (not recorded which). This receptor was identified in a man between 18 and 29 years old who had mild COVID-19 (a few samples of this study predate the infection). Cell type and time point are not known. CDR3 in amino acids: CASGSVGGHGNTIYF. The CDR3 coding sequence is TGTGCTAGTGGTTCGGTAGGTGGCCATGGAAACACCATATATTTT.